The rows below give T cell receptor beta chains drawn from one sample of a study of response to subunit inactivated influenza vaccine. Via MiXCR, TCRdb re-called the RT-PCR reads, giving one row per CDR3 protein. The sample yields about 700,000 distinct CDR3 sequences, approximately 15% seen once. Sequencing used PBMCs from blood, obtained less than 15 days before vaccination. Receptor source: a man between 45 and 60 years old who received an inactivated influenza vaccine. Both conserved end residues are trimmed from each CDR3. Rows give clone size only sometimes, using once, few, many, or a class for an expanded clone.

clone_size: few; v_call: TRBV9; cdr3_aa: ASSPSGAISDTQY
clone_size: many; v_call: TRBV25-1; cdr3_aa: ASSDKGKYNSPLH
clone_size: -; v_call: TRBV4-2; cdr3_aa: AISQDGAGGTSPLH
clone_size: -; v_call: TRBV18; cdr3_aa: ASSSSRQVTGELF
clone_size: -; v_call: TRBV29-1; cdr3_aa: SAGTGGSSEEY
clone_size: many; v_call: TRBV29-1; cdr3_aa: SSRLNTEAF
clone_size: few; v_call: TRBV7-9; cdr3_aa: ASSLRVGDTEAF
clone_size: -; v_call: TRBV19; cdr3_aa: ASSINGLSTDTQY
clone_size: few; v_call: TRBV12-3/TRBV12-4; cdr3_aa: ASTFTSGSSETQY
clone_size: -; v_call: TRBV6-9; cdr3_aa: ASSPPQH
clone_size: -; v_call: TRBV21-1; cdr3_aa: ASSKGSMRGGYGYT
clone_size: -; v_call: TRBV28; cdr3_aa: ASSLLALSSSGYT
clone_size: few; v_call: TRBV28; cdr3_aa: ASRGQGLGTDTQY
clone_size: many; v_call: TRBV29-1; cdr3_aa: SVVLGEQYGKLF
clone_size: -; v_call: TRBV6-5; cdr3_aa: ASRYDRGLNTEAF
clone_size: many; v_call: TRBV10-2; cdr3_aa: ASQSGGLLRLRSTDTQY
clone_size: -; v_call: TRBV5-1; cdr3_aa: ASSSLSSAGYEQF
clone_size: -; v_call: TRBV9; cdr3_aa: ASSARTGGGETQY
clone_size: -; v_call: TRBV18; cdr3_aa: ASSPRDRELSKNIQY
clone_size: many; v_call: TRBV5-1; cdr3_aa: ASSLDRGDPLKEKLF
clone_size: few; v_call: TRBV29-1; cdr3_aa: SVAFGQGGGAQH
clone_size: -; v_call: TRBV7-6; cdr3_aa: ASSRITGFTNYGYT
clone_size: -; v_call: TRBV3-1; cdr3_aa: ATQNSNEQY
clone_size: -; v_call: TRBV5-5; cdr3_aa: ASSPLLVAGLYEQY
clone_size: -; v_call: TRBV21-1; cdr3_aa: ASSYGQQVEF
clone_size: -; v_call: TRBV4-3; cdr3_aa: ASSQQTDSLYGYT
clone_size: many; v_call: TRBV4-2; cdr3_aa: ASSQLAGGWDTQY
clone_size: few; v_call: TRBV6-1; cdr3_aa: ASSVILAGGPDTQY